These T cell receptor beta chains were read from a single sample in a study of cytomegalovirus exposure and HLA in healthy donors. TCRdb keeps only in-frame clones here, not all; method: immunoSEQ multiplex PCR. The sample lists about 180,000 clones; roughly 88% were seen once. Sequencing was done on a sample of PBMCs. The receptors stem from a boy between 2 and 10 years old in good health and CMV-seronegative. CDR3s include the opening cysteine and the closing phenylalanine or tryptophan.

v_gene: TRBV11-2; CDR3aa: CASSLVGQGITEQYF
v_gene: TRBV9; CDR3aa: CASSQDGEGGGYTF
v_gene: TRBV5-4; CDR3aa: CASSRGQSSTDTQYF
v_gene: TRBV9; CDR3aa: CASSPRGTGEGAQYF
v_gene: TRBV11-3; CDR3aa: CASSLVPDTGELFF
v_gene: TRBV6-1; CDR3aa: CASSEGRGGQETQYF
v_gene: TRBV6-6; CDR3aa: CAGAASSYNEQFF
v_gene: TRBV12-5; CDR3aa: CASGPPSFREGPDTQYF
v_gene: TRBV19; CDR3aa: CASSPGRQGFGRTNEKLFF
v_gene: TRBV14; CDR3aa: CASSHSQSGVGGYTF
v_gene: TRBV20-1; CDR3aa: CSAPSGYIQYF
v_gene: TRBV4-3; CDR3aa: CASSQEQGEEVEKLFF
v_gene: TRBV6-6; CDR3aa: CASSYSYGDTQYF
v_gene: TRBV30; CDR3aa: CAWTRTGSDEKLFF
v_gene: TRBV5-6; CDR3aa: CASSLEGQLNQPQHF
v_gene: TRBV5-4; CDR3aa: CASSPIGGPGELFF
v_gene: TRBV5-1; CDR3aa: CASSLEFGEQFF
v_gene: TRBV11-2; CDR3aa: CASRETGTHGYTF
v_gene: TRBV30; CDR3aa: CAWSRGARETQYF
v_gene: TRBV5-4; CDR3aa: CASSPGTSGRIFNEQFF
v_gene: TRBV5-1; CDR3aa: CASSLSGLGRSNEQFF
v_gene: TRBV19; CDR3aa: CASSPRTGKGGGTEAFF
v_gene: TRBV29-1; CDR3aa: CSAPGDSTEAFF